What follows are 22 T cell receptor beta chains derived from one specimen sequenced in a study of identical twins. One entry per CDR3 protein results from TCRdb running MiXCR on the 5' RACE reads. The profile shows 500,000 to 650,000 distinct CDR3 sequences, less than 9% of them singletons. In addition, the sample was reused for a study of yellow fever vaccine responses in identical twins.

The sample was PBMCs. These receptors all come from a young woman in good health.

In nucleotides, the CDR3 is TGCGCCAGCAGGGAGGACTTCAGGAACACCGGGGAGCTGTTTTTT. Its translation: CASREDFRNTGELFF. V gene TRBV5-1 combines with J gene TRBJ2-2; tentative D call: TRBD2 (5 bases). V gave up 5 bases and J gave up 1 base, with 12 bases separating them. The CDR3 spans 15 residues. CDR1 and CDR2 from the germline V gene are SGHRS and YFSETQ.

In this sample, this clonotype turned up a few times. V is TRBV29-1 and J is TRBJ1-1; no definite D call. V was cut by 2 bases and J by 0 bases, with 10 bases left in between. The length of the CDR3 is 14 residues. Germline loops: CDR1 SQVTM, CDR2 ANQGSEA. CDR3 protein: CSVELAGMNTEAFF. In nucleotides, the CDR3 is TGCAGCGTTGAATTGGCAGGAATGAACACTGAAGCTTTCTTT.

The V gene is TRBV7-6, the J gene TRBJ2-2; a weak D match, TRBD1 (5 bases). The V end lost 8 bases, the J end lost 1 base, and 20 bases lay between the germline ends. Per germline, CDR1 SGHVS and CDR2 FNYEAQ. CDR3 size: 17 residues. The CDR3, as DNA: TGTGCCAGCTCCCGCTTCGTTAACAGGAAGAACACCGGGGAGCTGTTTTTT. Translating it yields CASSRFVNRKNTGELFF.

This clonotype has more than one count but fewer than ten. The rearrangement links TRBV12-3 or TRBV12-4 to TRBJ2-3, with D perhaps matching TRBD1 (6 bases). Between the trimmed V and J ends, which lost 8 bases and 2 bases, there was a span of 14 bases. The CDR3 has 14 amino acids. The CDR3 DNA reads as TGTGCCAGCCGCCGGGACACCCTCACAGATACGCAGTATTTT. Translating it yields CASRRDTLTDTQYF.

This clonotype was recorded at least ten times. The V call is TRBV2, the J call TRBJ2-1; 13 nucleotides align to TRBD2. The junction had 11 bases not matched to a gene; V was cut back by 7 bases and J by 5 bases. This CDR3 comprises 17 residues. Germline CDR1 SNHLY, CDR2 FYNNEI. The CDR3 is CASKPGLAGLGDNEQFF. CDR3 bases: TGTGCCAGCAAACCGGGACTAGCGGGATTAGGGGACAATGAGCAGTTCTTC.

V and J are TRBV6-2 or TRBV6-3 and TRBJ1-5; unclear D gene. The length of the CDR3 is 13 residues. V was pared by 2 bases and J by 4 bases, with 6 bases between. Germline V lookup: CDR1 MNHEY, CDR2 SVGEGT. The CDR3 nucleotides are TGTGCCAGCAGTTACGGGCAGAATCAGCCCCAGCATTTT. Amino acids: CASSYGQNQPQHF.

This chain joins TRBV7-9 and TRBJ2-5, with D possibly being TRBD2 (5 bases). Trimming pared 2 bases from V and 1 base from J, leaving 8 bases between. This CDR3 is built from 14 residues. The germline CDR1 and CDR2 sequences are SEHNR and FQNEAQ (reference sequence). The CDR3 spells CASSLLTSQETQYF. CDR3 nucleotides: TGTGCCAGCAGCTTATTAACTAGCCAAGAGACCCAGTACTTC.

This clonotype was seen only a few times. V and J are TRBV24-1 and TRBJ2-7; D call uncertain. Germline values: CDR1 KGHDR, CDR2 SFDVKD. V lost 4 bases and J lost 0, with 12 bases in between. The CDR3 loop spans 15 amino acids. In DNA, the CDR3 is TGTGCCACCAGTGACGGTCCGGTGAGCTCCTACGAGCAGTACTTC. The encoded protein is CATSDGPVSSYEQYF.

The chain is built from TRBV11-2 and TRBJ2-1; 12 bases are shared with TRBD2. Losses at the gene ends were 4 bases for V and 7 bases for J; bases not matched to a gene: 14. The CDR3 length is 18 residues. CDR1 SGHAT and CDR2 FQNNGV come from the germline V gene. The CDR3 nucleotides read TGTGCCAGCAGCTCCGACCCCGGACTAGCGGGATGGAGGAATGAGCAGTTCTTC. The encoded protein is CASSSDPGLAGWRNEQFF.

This clonotype was seen more than once but under ten times. The gene calls are TRBV7-8 and TRBJ2-1, with a tentative D call TRBD2 (5 bases). The CDR3 totals 18 residues. Germline loops: CDR1 SGHVS, CDR2 FQNEAQ. Trimming took off 5 bases at V and 0 bases at J, with 20 bases between the two ends. The CDR3 DNA follows: TGTGCCAGCAGCGCCACTAGTGGAGCTGGTATCTCCTACAATGAGCAGTTCTTC. This sequence encodes CASSATSGAGISYNEQFF.

This clonotype was seen repeatedly, ten times or more. V usage is TRBV12-3 or TRBV12-4 and J usage is TRBJ1-2, with 9 bases lining up with TRBD1. With 5 bases clipped from V and 4 bases from J, the junction kept 5 bases outside the gene matches. The CDR3 spans 14 residues. The CDR3 DNA is TGTGCCAGCAGTCTGACAGGGGGGTTCTATGGCTACACCTTC. Translating it yields CASSLTGGFYGYTF.

This clonotype turned up a few times. The chain uses TRBV7-9 and TRBJ2-2; D remains unclear. The germline V gene encodes CDR1 SEHNR and CDR2 FQNEAQ (reference sequence). Trimming removed 3 bases from V and 5 bases from J, with 7 bases in between. CDR3 length: 13 residues. The CDR3 sequence is CASSFEITGELFF. The CDR3 DNA reads TGTGCCAGCAGCTTCGAAATTACCGGGGAGCTGTTTTTT.

This clonotype was detected only a few times. The chain carries TRBV2 and TRBJ2-7; TRBD1 matches at 10 bases. From germline, CDR1 is SNHLY and CDR2 FYNNEI. The ends lost 5 bases at V and 3 bases at J; junction bases unmatched: 7. CDR3 length: 15 amino acids. CDR3: CASSPLGDRGYEQYV. CDR3 coding DNA: TGTGCCAGCAGTCCCCTGGGGGACAGGGGCTACGAGCAGTACGTC.

The chain couples TRBV20-1 to TRBJ2-3; tentative D call: TRBD1 (5 bases). This CDR3 contains 13 residues. Trimming took off 6 bases at V and 4 bases at J, with 14 bases between the two ends. Per the germline V gene, CDR1 is DFQATT and CDR2 is SNEGSKA (reference sequence). The CDR3 region has the DNA TGCAGTGCCAACGGGTGGGGCGCAGATACGCAGTATTTT. This encodes CSANGWGADTQYF.

This clonotype turned up a few times. The chain recombines TRBV6-5 with TRBJ2-5; 9 positions agree with TRBD1. This CDR3 comprises 16 residues. Germline V lookup: CDR1 MNHEY, CDR2 SVGAGI. V was clipped by 6 bases and J by 4 bases; unmatched bases: 12. CDR3 region: CASRLPTGQGGETQYF. The DNA for the CDR3 is TGTGCCAGCAGATTACCGACGGGACAGGGAGGAGAGACCCAGTACTTC.

The genes are TRBV6-5 and TRBJ2-7; 7 nucleotides agree with TRBD1. There are 15 residues in the CDR3. V shed 3 bases and J 6 bases; nucleotides not matched to a gene: 11. Germline CDR1 is MNHEY and CDR2 is SVGAGI. This chain's CDR3 is CASSYTRQGWSEQYF. Here the CDR3 DNA reads TGTGCCAGCAGTTATACCCGACAGGGATGGTCCGAGCAGTACTTC.

This clonotype was counted at least ten times. This rearrangement joins TRBV9 to TRBJ2-3; 7 positions match TRBD2. The V gene end was trimmed by 0 bases and the J gene end by 3 bases; junction bases not matched to a gene: 7. The germline gives CDR1 SGDLS, CDR2 YYNGEE. The CDR3 totals 16 residues. The CDR3 region is CASSVGGLAETDTQYF. The CDR3 nucleotides are TGTGCCAGCAGCGTAGGTGGCCTAGCGGAGACAGATACGCAGTATTTT.

The chain couples TRBV7-9 to TRBJ2-1; possible D gene TRBD1, 6 bases. V was clipped by 5 bases and J by 2 bases, with 13 bases between them. From germline, CDR1 is SEHNR and CDR2 FQNEAQ (reference sequence). The CDR3 sequence is 15 residues long. The CDR3 bases are TGTGCCAGCAGCCCCCGGGACACAACCTACAATGAGCAGTTCTTC. Its protein is CASSPRDTTYNEQFF.

The chain joins TRBV27 to TRBJ2-1; D gene uncertain. V was pared by 3 bases and J by 4 bases, with 10 bases between. From germline, CDR1 is MNHEY and CDR2 SMNVEV (reference sequence). The CDR3 has 14 residues. The CDR3 DNA reads TGTGCCAGCAGTTTTTTGAACTCATACAATGAGCAGTTCTTC. Its protein is CASSFLNSYNEQFF.

Ten or more counts support this clonotype. The rearrangement joins TRBV12-3 or TRBV12-4 to TRBJ2-3; no reliable D call. Between the trimmed V and J ends, which lost 2 bases and 0 bases, there was a span of 24 bases. This CDR3 region has 20 residues. CDR3 DNA: TGTGCCAGCAGTTTATTCACGCGAGGAATTAACTCCATTAGCACAGATACGCAGTATTTT. Translated, it gives CASSLFTRGINSISTDTQYF.

This clonotype was seen ten or more times. The chain employs TRBV2 and TRBJ2-1; 9 bases are a match to TRBD1. In germline, CDR1 is SNHLY, CDR2 FYNNEI. CDR3 length equals 14 residues. The V and J ends lost 6 bases and 8 bases, in that order; junction bases with no gene match: 8. The CDR3 DNA reads TGTGCCAGCAGCCCGGGACAGGGAACCGATGAGCAGTTCTTC. This translates into CASSPGQGTDEQFF.

This clonotype was counted many times. The chain employs TRBV7-7 and TRBJ2-7, with D perhaps assigned TRBD1 or TRBD2 (5 bases each). From germline, CDR1 is SSHAT and CDR2 FNYEAQ (reference sequence). Deletions cut 2 bases from V and 3 bases from J, with 14 bases between. The CDR3 length is 15 residues. This chain's CDR3 is CASSLSSGTDYEQYF. CDR3 DNA: TGTGCCAGCAGCTTAAGCTCCGGGACGGACTACGAGCAGTACTTC.